A few counts support the clone carrying this T cell receptor (beta chain). Expressed TCRB transcripts were sequenced after all isolated RNA was converted to cDNA. Produced via immunoSEQ multiplex PCR; TCRdb's table is partial and in-frame only. Here the sample spans around 310,000 clones, about 10% being singletons. These data are taken from a study of beta chain features in type 1 diabetes. Trimming took 0 bases from V and 3 from J, leaving 10 bases between them. The CDR3 has 15 residues. Germline lookup yields CDR1 LGHNA and CDR2 YSLEER. This TCR came from a woman under 40 in good health. V is TRBV4-3 and J is TRBJ2-3; D might be TRBD1 (6 bases). What was sequenced was naive CD4+ T cells from blood. The CDR3 sequence is CASSQDPTGTDTQYF. The CDR3 DNA is TGCGCCAGCAGCCAAGATCCAACAGGGACAGATACGCAGTATTTT.